This T cell receptor beta chain was sequenced for a study of blood T cell repertoires in COVID-19 (dated by TCRdb to 2019 to 2021). Turning to the overall study: The collaborator samples originated in the United States, Italy and Spain and spanned the acute and convalescent phases of COVID-19. Deeply sampled blood TCRbeta repertoires from subjects exposed to, actively infected with, or recovered from COVID-19 were included in the dataset. Where available, HLA class I and class II types were taken from metadata supplied by the sample provider and were not determined by assay-based typing. Samples came from the ongoing ImmuneRACE study (first 160 participants) plus 1,254 subjects from 6 global collaborators. The material from the prospective study consisted of cDNA or gDNA derived from T cells, B-cell-depleted T cells, or PBMCs. A freely available public database, intended as a resource for researchers studying the immune response to SARS-CoV-2, is where the repertoires were released. Sample metadata almost always included a de-identified subject ID, COVID-19 status, age in years and sex. Paper-wide results and their limitations: The quantity of clinical and demographic metadata differed by source and by participant and was supplied without curation.

The immunoSEQ Assay, a bias-controlled multiplex PCR, was used to amplify TCRbeta CDR3 regions from genomic DNA. On the study's bioinformatics: The number of nucleated cells in each sample was estimated from the amplification of reference gene primers within the assay. To quantify the absolute abundance of each unique TCRbeta CDR3 rearrangement, sequence reads were collapsed and filtered. For each sample, productive Simpson clonality was calculated by taking the square root of Simpson's diversity index across productive rearrangements. Drawn from immuneACCESS, this table holds only the in-frame rearrangements with V and J called that TCRdb kept. Clones are partly lost; checked studies trace under half to an unresolved V gene and leave the rest unexplained. The V and J calls and the clone size are those of that table, but D and trimming were determined from the DNA. The sample contains around 200,000 clones, more than 70% of them found a single time. Under 3.5% of the sample lies in the top ten.

Collaborating institutions collected whole blood in K2EDTA tubes following their own protocols. Collaborator samples were shipped for TCRbeta analysis as frozen whole blood, isolated PBMCs, or DNA extracted from either sample type. In the germline V gene, CDR1 corresponds to ENHRY and CDR2 to SYGVKD. Including cysteine and phenylalanine, the CDR3 has 17 amino acids. Only the CDR3 DNA stays, 51 bases, in frame from base 1. The trim is 10 bases for V and 1 base for J, with a gap of 23 bases between the germline ends. This clone came up many times. Its antigen target is currently unknown. No base quality values were provided; no much bigger clone lies one nucleotide off.

Rearrangement joined TRBV10-3 to TRBJ1-3; matching of 5 bases hints at TRBD1 as the D gene. The sequence was collected from a man aged 45-65 years with active or convalescent COVID-19. The sequenced material came from peripheral blood. The sequence in DNA is TGTGCCACGACCTTCGGGCAGGGTCGATTTTCTGGAAACACCATATATTTT. It is translated as CATTFGQGRFSGNTIYF.